The rows below give T cell receptor beta chains drawn from one sample of a study of cytomegalovirus exposure and HLA in healthy donors. This table comes from immunoSEQ multiplex PCR, and its TCRdb copy is limited to in-frame clones, with some not included. The table records approximately 93,000 clones, about 79% of them present only once. The sequencing sample was made of PBMCs. Receptors were obtained from a man in his fifties or sixties in good health and CMV-seronegative. Both conserved end residues are part of each CDR3. D genes are given only for firm matches. Clone size appears in some rows only: once, few, many, or a class for an expanded clone.

d_call	clone_size	v_call	j_call	cdr3_aa	cdr3_nt
NA	once	TRBV11-2	TRBJ1-3	CASSAYSGASISGNTIYF	TGTGCCAGCAGCGCCTACTCAGGGGCTTCAATCTCTGGAAACACCATATATTTT
NA	NA	TRBV19	TRBJ1-5	CASSQGQPQHF	TGTGCCAGTAGTCAGGGCCAGCCCCAGCATTTT
TRBD2	NA	TRBV5-1	TRBJ2-5	CASSLALAGGETQYF	TGCGCCAGCAGCTTGGCCCTAGCGGGGGGGGAGACCCAGTACTTC
TRBD1	NA	TRBV5-1	TRBJ2-7	CASSPWTGSYEQYF	TGCGCCAGCAGCCCATGGACAGGCTCCTACGAGCAGTACTTC
NA	NA	TRBV7-9	TRBJ2-3	CASSLKRARTDTQYF	TGTGCCAGCAGCTTAAAGCGGGCCCGCACAGATACGCAGTATTTT
NA	few	TRBV5-1	TRBJ1-1	CASSFGQLMNTEAFF	TGCGCCAGCAGCTTTGGGCAGCTCATGAACACTGAAGCTTTCTTT
TRBD1	NA	TRBV6-1	TRBJ2-7	CASTDRSSYEQYF	TGTGCCAGCACGGACAGGAGCTCCTACGAGCAGTACTTC
NA	NA	TRBV10-2	TRBJ2-7	CASSHSGEQYF	TGCGCCAGCAGTCATAGCGGCGAGCAGTACTTC
NA	NA	TRBV5-3	TRBJ1-3	CARSLARPISGNTIYF	TGTGCCAGAAGCTTGGCGCGGCCGATCTCTGGAAACACCATATATTTT
NA	NA	TRBV30	TRBJ2-5	CAWSVSGVLQETQYF	TGTGCCTGGAGTGTCTCAGGGGTCCTCCAAGAGACCCAGTACTTC
TRBD1	once	TRBV5-8	TRBJ2-5	CASSLGGQGATQETQYF	TGTGCCAGCAGCTTGGGTGGACAGGGGGCGACCCAAGAGACCCAGTACTTC
NA	few	TRBV5-6	TRBJ1-5	CASSLRGSNQPQHF	TGTGCCAGCAGCCTGCGCGGTAGCAATCAGCCCCAGCATTTT
NA	NA	TRBV5-4	TRBJ2-5	CASSPEVKAETQYF	TGTGCCAGCAGCCCAGAAGTAAAAGCGGAGACCCAGTACTTC
TRBD1	NA	TRBV18	TRBJ1-3	CASSPPGQGRGNTIYF	TGTGCCAGCTCACCACCTGGACAGGGGCGAGGAAACACCATATATTTT
TRBD1	NA	TRBV6-1	TRBJ1-5	CASSEPGQGASNQPQHF	TGTGCCAGCAGTGAACCGGGACAGGGGGCCAGCAATCAGCCCCAGCATTTT
TRBD1	few	TRBV7-3	TRBJ2-6	CASSLMGQGPSGANVLTF	TGTGCCAGCAGCTTAATGGGACAGGGGCCCTCTGGGGCCAACGTCCTGACTTTC
TRBD2	NA	TRBV4-1	TRBJ2-3	CASSPSGEGRIDTQYF	TGCGCCAGCAGCCCGTCGGGGGAGGGGCGGATAGATACGCAGTATTTT
NA	NA	TRBV28	TRBJ2-7	CASSLESYEQYF	TGTGCCAGCAGTTTGGAGTCCTACGAGCAGTACTTC
TRBD2	NA	TRBV27	TRBJ2-2	CASTLGASGRAGTGELFF	TGTGCCAGCACATTAGGAGCGAGCGGGAGGGCAGGGACCGGGGAGCTGTTTTTT
NA	NA	TRBV4-3	TRBJ2-5	CASSQKYGPGETQYF	TGCGCCAGCAGCCAAAAATACGGTCCGGGGGAGACCCAGTACTTC
TRBD1	NA	TRBV28	TRBJ1-1	CASSGTGPWVAFF	TGTGCCAGCAGCGGGACAGGCCCGTGGGTAGCTTTCTTT
TRBD1	NA	TRBV7-2	TRBJ2-2	CASSSQTGGGNGELFF	TGTGCCAGCAGCTCCCAGACAGGGGGAGGGAACGGGGAGCTGTTTTTT
NA	NA	TRBV5-4	TRBJ1-2	CASSPGTGPALGYTF	TGTGCCAGCAGCCCAGGAACAGGTCCCGCCCTTGGCTACACCTTC
TRBD2	few	TRBV27	TRBJ2-3	CASSLKRGRTDTQYF	TGTGCCAGCAGCCTCAAGCGGGGTCGCACAGATACGCAGTATTTT
TRBD1	few	TRBV7-9	TRBJ1-3	CASSGGQDSTIYF	TGTGCCAGCAGCGGGGGACAGGATTCTACCATATATTTT
TRBD2	NA	TRBV7-9	TRBJ2-7	CASSPGLAGVGYF	TGTGCCAGCAGCCCGGGACTAGCGGGAGTAGGGTACTTC
TRBD1	NA	TRBV5-1	TRBJ1-2	CASSHGTGDYGYTF	TGCGCCAGCAGCCATGGGACAGGGGACTATGGCTACACCTTC
TRBD2	NA	TRBV7-3	TRBJ2-7	CASSSLPGLAENSYEQYF	TGTGCCAGCAGCTCCTTACCGGGACTAGCGGAAAATTCCTACGAGCAGTACTTC
TRBD1	NA	TRBV5-4	TRBJ2-1	CASSLLDRGSEQFF	TGTGCCAGCAGCTTGCTGGACAGGGGGAGTGAGCAGTTCTTC
NA	NA	TRBV13	TRBJ2-3	CASGKGQGTDTQYF	TGTGCCAGCGGGAAGGGGCAGGGAACAGATACGCAGTATTTT
NA	NA	TRBV5-1	TRBJ2-4	CASSLEGGGNIQYF	TGCGCCAGCAGCTTGGAGGGAGGGGGAAACATTCAGTACTTC
TRBD1	NA	TRBV5-8	TRBJ2-7	CASSFYTGVSSYEQYF	TGTGCCAGCAGCTTCTACACAGGGGTTAGCTCCTACGAGCAGTACTTC
NA	NA	TRBV7-8	TRBJ2-7	CASSYDPTESYEQYF	TGTGCCAGCAGCTACGACCCGACAGAGTCCTACGAGCAGTACTTC
TRBD1	NA	TRBV10-2	TRBJ2-2	CASRQGARGTGELFF	TGCGCCAGCCGACAGGGGGCGCGGGGCACCGGGGAGCTGTTTTTT
NA	NA	TRBV7-6	TRBJ2-2	CASSLSPGNTGELFF	TGTGCCAGCAGCTTATCCCCCGGGAACACCGGGGAGCTGTTTTTT
NA	NA	TRBV11-1	TRBJ2-6	CASSPSPLFSGANVLTF	TGTGCCAGCAGCCCGAGCCCCCTTTTCTCTGGGGCCAACGTCCTGACTTTC
TRBD2	many	TRBV7-9	TRBJ2-3	CASSFPRTSGSTDTQYF	TGTGCCAGCAGCTTCCCCCGGACTAGCGGGAGCACAGATACGCAGTATTTT
TRBD2	NA	TRBV9	TRBJ2-7	CASSVEGTSNEQYF	TGTGCCAGCAGCGTAGAAGGGACTAGCAACGAGCAGTACTTC
NA	NA	TRBV6-5	TRBJ2-1	CASSDYHQSYNEQFF	TGTGCCAGCAGCGACTATCATCAATCCTACAATGAGCAGTTCTTC
TRBD2	NA	TRBV4-2	TRBJ2-7	CASSDSRGGYEQYF	TGTGCCAGCAGTGACTCCCGGGGAGGGTACGAGCAGTACTTC
NA	NA	TRBV19	TRBJ1-1	CASSIQGSTEAFF	TGTGCCAGTAGTATCCAGGGATCCACTGAAGCTTTCTTT
TRBD1	NA	TRBV5-8	TRBJ2-6	CASSFWTGNSGANVLTF	TGTGCCAGCAGCTTCTGGACAGGAAATTCTGGGGCCAACGTCCTGACTTTC
TRBD2	NA	TRBV6-4	TRBJ2-1	CASSELAGGPGDEQFF	TGTGCCAGCAGTGAACTAGCGGGAGGGCCAGGGGATGAGCAGTTCTTC
TRBD2	NA	TRBV10-1	TRBJ2-3	CASSEFLGWVSGKVTDTQYF	TGCGCCAGCAGTGAGTTTCTTGGGTGGGTTAGCGGGAAGGTCACAGATACGCAGTATTTT
TRBD1	NA	TRBV2	TRBJ2-5	CASSPGTGGMVQYF	TGTGCCAGCAGTCCCGGGACAGGAGGGATGGTCCAGTACTTC
TRBD2	NA	TRBV19	TRBJ2-1	CASSSGTSGYNEQFF	TGTGCCAGTAGTTCCGGGACTAGCGGCTACAATGAGCAGTTCTTC
NA	NA	TRBV6-5	TRBJ1-2	CASSYDYRDNYGYTF	TGTGCCAGCAGTTACGACTACAGGGACAACTATGGCTACACCTTC
TRBD2	NA	TRBV7-6	TRBJ2-1	CASSSGGGHYNEQFF	TGTGCCAGCAGCTCCGGGGGGGGCCATTACAATGAGCAGTTCTTC
TRBD2	few	TRBV6-5	TRBJ2-7	CASSAPPLALQYF	TGTGCCAGCAGTGCCCCCCCACTAGCGCTCCAGTACTTC
NA	NA	TRBV5-4	TRBJ2-6	CASSLLGLWANVLTF	TGTGCCAGCAGCTTGCTGGGCCTCTGGGCCAACGTCCTGACTTTC
TRBD2	NA	TRBV4-2	TRBJ2-1	CASSQTGTSRFYEQFF	TGTGCCAGCAGCCAAACCGGGACTAGCCGATTCTATGAGCAGTTCTTC
NA	NA	TRBV19	TRBJ1-5	CASSIDRDQPQHF	TGTGCCAGTAGTATAGACCGGGATCAGCCCCAGCATTTT
NA	NA	TRBV27	TRBJ2-3	CASSWTADRAGTDTQYF	TGTGCCAGCAGTTGGACCGCGGACAGAGCAGGAACAGATACGCAGTATTTT